These 11 T cell receptor beta chains were sequenced from one sample in a study of blood T cell repertoires in COVID-19. Sequencing was performed with immunoSEQ multiplex PCR; in TCRdb, only in-frame clones are kept and a portion is missing. The repertoire holds about 210,000 clones, with approximately 89% as singletons. The material sequenced was PBMCs or T cells enriched from blood (not recorded which). These receptors came from a woman in her forties with acute COVID-19.

V is TRBV2 and J is TRBJ1-1; D not certain. V dropped 7 bases and J dropped 1 base, with 13 bases sitting between them. Germline CDR1 is SNHLY and CDR2 is FYNNEI. The CDR3 spans 14 residues. CDR3 residues: CASTLITENTEAFF. The CDR3 bases are TGTGCCAGCACCCTTATTACAGAGAACACTGAAGCTTTCTTT.

The chain links TRBV18 to TRBJ1-4; D is unresolved. CDR1 is KGHSH and CDR2 is LQKENI in the germline V gene. The V end was cut by 4 bases, the J end by 6 bases, with 9 bases between. This CDR3 has 13 residues. Here the CDR3 DNA reads TGTGCCAGCTCACGAGGGCGAGATGAAAAACTGTTTTTT. Encoded protein: CASSRGRDEKLFF.

The CDR3 DNA follows: TGTGCCTGGAGTGTACTTATCGGAAACACCATATATTTT. This sequence encodes CAWSVLIGNTIYF. The chain uses TRBV30 and TRBJ1-3; D gene unclear. The CDR3 is 13 residues long. Trimming stripped 0 bases from V and 4 bases from J, with 7 bases between. Germline lookup yields CDR1 GTSNPN and CDR2 SVGIG (reference sequence).

The chain links TRBV12-5 to TRBJ2-3, with TRBD2 identical over 8 bases. The J segment lost 1 base and the V segment lost 5 bases, leaving 5 bases of the junction unmatched. Germline V gene lookup returns CDR1 LGHNT and CDR2 FRNRAP. This CDR3 contains 15 residues. The CDR3 spells CASGPPTSGTDTQYF. The CDR3 coding sequence is TGTGCTAGTGGTCCACCGACTAGCGGCACAGATACGCAGTATTTT.

This chain joins TRBV24-1 and TRBJ2-5; D ambiguous. V gave up 6 bases and J gave up 5 bases, with 6 bases separating them. The V gene's germline CDR1 is KGHDR and CDR2 SFDVKD. The CDR3 is 11 residues long. CDR3 bases: TGTGCCACCAGTTCCGGGGAGACCCAGTACTTC. Encoded protein: CATSSGETQYF.

The chain uses TRBV21-1 and TRBJ1-2. TRBV21-1 is given as a pseudogene. The CDR3 is 10 amino acids. The CDR3 DNA is TGTGCCAGCAGCGGAGGGTGCTACACCTTC. Translation gives CASSGGCYTF.

The CDR3 reads CSVGEQVPAEAFF. CDR3 sequence (DNA): TGCAGCGTTGGGGAACAGGTTCCGGCTGAAGCTTTCTTT. The chain combines TRBV29-1 with TRBJ1-1, with D possibly being TRBD1 (5 bases). The ends were cut back, 4 bases at V and 6 bases at J, with 15 bases in the middle. Looked up from germline, CDR1 is SQVTM and CDR2 is ANQGSEA. The CDR3 covers 13 residues.

The chain combines TRBV3-1 (or the pseudogene TRBV3-2) with TRBJ2-6, with 9 bases lining up with TRBD1. The CDR3 is 19 amino acids. CDR1 LGHDT and CDR2 YNNKEL come from the germline V gene (reference sequence). Trimming removed 3 bases from V and 1 base from J; junction bases left unmatched: 10. CDR3: CASSHSDRGVLSGANVLTF. CDR3 DNA: TGTGCCAGCAGCCACTCGGACAGGGGAGTGTTGTCTGGGGCCAACGTCCTGACTTTC.

This clone was picked up one time. This chain uses TRBV4-3 with TRBJ2-4, with TRBD2 identical over 8 bases. V shed 0 bases, J shed 5 bases, and the junction held 6 bases outside the gene matches. Germline loops: CDR1 LGHNA, CDR2 YSLEER. This CDR3 is 16 amino acids long. The CDR3 bases are TGCGCCAGCAGCCAAGATCCGGGACTAGTGGAAAACATTCAGTACTTC. It yields the protein CASSQDPGLVENIQYF.

The chain uses TRBV28 and TRBJ1-1; 10 bases map to TRBD1. CDR1 is MDHEN and CDR2 is SYDVKM in the germline V gene. The CDR3 is 16 amino acids. Trimming at V came to 6 bases and at J to 3 bases, leaving 10 bases not matched to a gene. CDR3 in amino acids: CASSRPGTGVDTEAFF. Written as DNA, the CDR3 is TGTGCCAGCAGCCGCCCCGGGACAGGGGTTGACACTGAAGCTTTCTTT.

This chain links TRBV2 with TRBJ2-7; D is unresolved. This CDR3 is 14 amino acids long. V lost 8 bases and J lost 1, with 15 bases in between. The germline gives CDR1 SNHLY, CDR2 FYNNEI. CDR3 loop: CASDLPDGSYEQYF. The CDR3 DNA is TGTGCCAGCGATCTTCCAGACGGGTCCTACGAGCAGTACTTC.